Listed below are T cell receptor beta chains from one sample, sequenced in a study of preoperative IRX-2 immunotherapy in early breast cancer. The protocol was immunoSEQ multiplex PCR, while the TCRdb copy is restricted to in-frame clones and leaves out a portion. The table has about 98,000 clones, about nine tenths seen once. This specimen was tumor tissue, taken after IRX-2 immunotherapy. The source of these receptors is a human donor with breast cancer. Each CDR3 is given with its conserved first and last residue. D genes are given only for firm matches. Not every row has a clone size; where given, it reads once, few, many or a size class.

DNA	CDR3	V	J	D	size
TGCGCCAGCAGCTTGGGGGACCGAAACACCGGGGAGCTGTTTTTT	CASSLGDRNTGELFF	TRBV5-1	TRBJ2-2	NA	NA
TGTGCCAGCAGTTTATTCGGCAGGGCCGGGGAGCAGTACTTC	CASSLFGRAGEQYF	TRBV28	TRBJ2-7	NA	NA
TGTGCCAGCAGTTCTGTGCGGAAGCCCCAGCATTTT	CASSSVRKPQHF	TRBV28	TRBJ1-5	NA	NA
TGTGCCAGCGGCAAACAGAAGTACAATGAGCAGTTCTTC	CASGKQKYNEQFF	TRBV6-8	TRBJ2-1	NA	NA
TGTGCCAGCAGCTTAACGGCAGGGCCAAACACTGAAGCTTTCTTT	CASSLTAGPNTEAFF	TRBV11-3	TRBJ1-1	NA	NA
TGTGCCTCTAAGGAGGGACTGAACACTGAAGCTTTCTTT	CASKEGLNTEAFF	TRBV6-8	TRBJ1-1	NA	once
TGTGCCAGCAAGGGCATGGCGTCGAACACTGAAGCTTTCTTT	CASKGMASNTEAFF	TRBV6-8	TRBJ1-1	NA	NA
TGTGCCAGCAGTCAGACGGATGACAATCAGCCCCAGCATTTT	CASSQTDDNQPQHF	TRBV6-8	TRBJ1-5	NA	NA
TGTGCCAGCAGTTTAAGAAGGAATAACTATGGCTACACCTTC	CASSLRRNNYGYTF	TRBV28	TRBJ1-2	NA	once
TGTGCCATCAGTGAGAAACCAGACAGTCAGCCCCAGCATTTT	CAISEKPDSQPQHF	TRBV10-3	TRBJ1-5	NA	NA
TGTGCCAGCTCCCGCACTAGCAACTCCTACGAGCAGTACTTC	CASSRTSNSYEQYF	TRBV18	TRBJ2-7	NA	NA
TGCGCCAGCAGCTTGAATTCCGGAGACAATCAGCCCCAGCATTTT	CASSLNSGDNQPQHF	TRBV5-1	TRBJ1-5	NA	once
TGTGCCAGCAGCCGTGGAGAGTCTGGGGCCAACGTCCTGACTTTC	CASSRGESGANVLTF	TRBV28	TRBJ2-6	NA	NA
TGTGCCAGCAGTTCCAGGGATGGCTACACCTTC	CASSSRDGYTF	TRBV6-7	TRBJ1-2	NA	NA
TGTGCCAGCAGCTTGGCCGCGGGCGCCCCCACAGATACGCAGTATTTT	CASSLAAGAPTDTQYF	TRBV11-3	TRBJ2-3	NA	few
TGTGCCAGCAGCTCAGGACTTGGAAACACCATATATTTT	CASSSGLGNTIYF	TRBV7-1	TRBJ1-3	NA	NA
TGCAGCGTTGTTTTCGGGGGTGAGACCCAGTACTTC	CSVVFGGETQYF	TRBV29-1	TRBJ2-5	NA	NA
TGCGCCAGCAGCTTGGCTTTTGGGATTGGCTCCTACGAGCAGTACTTC	CASSLAFGIGSYEQYF	TRBV5-1	TRBJ2-7	NA	NA
TGTGCCAGTCAGACTGCTTCCGGAAACACCATATATTTT	CASQTASGNTIYF	TRBV6-8	TRBJ1-3	NA	NA
TGCGCCAGCAGCTTGGACGGGACAGGGGGTTTTGGGGAGCTGTTTTTT	CASSLDGTGGFGELFF	TRBV5-1	TRBJ2-2	TRBD1	NA
TGTGCCAGCAGCTTAAGACGGATGAACACTGAAGCTTTCTTT	CASSLRRMNTEAFF	TRBV11-3	TRBJ1-1	NA	few
TGTGCCAGCAGCTTAGGCCGACAGGGGGCCTACAATGAGCAGTTCTTC	CASSLGRQGAYNEQFF	TRBV11-3	TRBJ2-1	TRBD1	once
TGTGCCAGCAGCTTGAACAGCGGGAAAACGAATGAGCAGTTCTTC	CASSLNSGKTNEQFF	TRBV7-8	TRBJ2-1	TRBD2	NA
TGTGTCAGCACCTCAGGAGTCTACGAGCAGTACTTC	CVSTSGVYEQYF	TRBV28	TRBJ2-7	NA	NA
TGTGCCAGCAGTTTATATGCGGCAGGGGGCACAGATACGCAGTATTTT	CASSLYAAGGTDTQYF	TRBV28	TRBJ2-3	NA	NA
TGCGCCACCCTAGCGGTTAACTCCTACAATGAGCAGTTCTTC	CATLAVNSYNEQFF	TRBV10-2	TRBJ2-1	TRBD2	once
TGTGCCAGCAGTCCTACTTATACGACAGGGCCCGTCTTC	CASSPTYTTGPVF	TRBV6-8	TRBJ2-7	TRBD1	NA
TGTGCCAGCAGTTACCAGAGGGCTGAAGCTTTCTTT	CASSYQRAEAFF	TRBV6-8	TRBJ1-1	NA	NA
TGTGCCAGTATAGGGGCGAACACAGATACGCAGTATTTT	CASIGANTDTQYF	TRBV19	TRBJ2-3	NA	NA
TGTGCCAGCAGTTTAATGCCCCCTAGACTCGGCACCGGGGAGCTGTTTTTT	CASSLMPPRLGTGELFF	TRBV28	TRBJ2-2	NA	NA
TGCGCCAGCAGCTTGGTACGGGGTAACACCGGGGAGCTGTTTTTT	CASSLVRGNTGELFF	TRBV5-1	TRBJ2-2	NA	NA
TGTGCCAGCAGCTTAGTCTTGGGGCCGGGTTCACCCCTCCACTTT	CASSLVLGPGSPLHF	TRBV11-3	TRBJ1-6	NA	NA
TGTGCCAGCAGCAGCCTAGCGGGGACAAGAGATACGCAGTATTTT	CASSSLAGTRDTQYF	TRBV11-3	TRBJ2-3	TRBD2	NA
TGTGCCAGCAAAGTATCGGCGGGGAACTCCTACGAGCAGTACTTC	CASKVSAGNSYEQYF	TRBV6-8	TRBJ2-7	NA	NA
TGTGCCAGCTCACGTCTAAGGGACAGAAGCTACGAGCAGTACTTC	CASSRLRDRSYEQYF	TRBV18	TRBJ2-7	TRBD1	NA
TGTGCTAGTGGTTTGCCCACGGTAAAGGCTGGAAACACCATATATTTT	CASGLPTVKAGNTIYF	TRBV12-5	TRBJ1-3	NA	NA
TGTGCCAGCAGTCGCGGACAGGGCAGAGGCTACACCTTC	CASSRGQGRGYTF	TRBV28	TRBJ1-2	TRBD1	NA
TGTGCCAGCAGATACGGGGGAGGGCCCCAGCATTTT	CASRYGGGPQHF	TRBV6-8	TRBJ1-5	NA	NA
TGTGCCAGCAAGAGCGGGGTTATTCGGGAAAAACTGTTTTTT	CASKSGVIREKLFF	TRBV6-8	TRBJ1-4	NA	NA
TGTGCCAGCAGTTTTCCTTGGGAGGGAAGCTCCTACGAGCAGTACTTC	CASSFPWEGSSYEQYF	TRBV28	TRBJ2-7	TRBD2	NA
TGTGCCAGCAGCCAAGAATCAGGGAGGGTCGAGCAGTACTTC	CASSQESGRVEQYF	TRBV14	TRBJ2-7	TRBD2	NA
TGTGCCAGCAGCTCGGGGAAGGGACAGGGACAAGAAAAACTGTTTTTT	CASSSGKGQGQEKLFF	TRBV11-3	TRBJ1-4	TRBD1	NA